This passage covers 25 T cell receptor beta chains from one sample sequenced in a study of control samples from healthy donors and cancer patients. Only in-frame clones appear in the TCRdb table, and some are missing; sequencing was by immunoSEQ multiplex PCR. Seen here are 40,000 to 45,000 clones, around 70% observed once, and the top ten hold approximately 17%. Sequencing was done on a sample of formalin-fixed, paraffin-embedded tissue. All receptors derive from a male donor with melanoma.

V and J are TRBV6-5 and TRBJ2-7, with D perhaps TRBD1 or TRBD2 (6 bases each). The CDR3 is 12 residues long. The ends were cut back, 8 bases at V and 6 bases at J, with 14 bases in the middle. Germline-derived CDR1 and CDR2 are MNHEY and SVGAGI. This CDR3 reads CASPGTGAEQYF. CDR3 sequence (DNA): TGTGCCAGCCCGGGTACGGGGGCCGAGCAGTACTTC.

This chain joins TRBV18 and TRBJ2-7, with 7 bases that match TRBD1. The CDR3 consists of 14 residues. Germline V gene data show CDR1 as KGHSH and CDR2 as LQKENI. J gave up 2 bases and V 3 bases, and 4 bases lay outside the gene matches. The CDR3 protein is CASSPTGATYEQYF. The CDR3 region has the DNA TGTGCCAGCTCACCCACAGGGGCCACCTACGAGCAGTACTTC.

The CDR3, as DNA: TGTGCCAGCAGCTTTAGGGTTAACAATGAGCAGTTCTTC. Translation gives CASSFRVNNEQFF. This rearrangement joins TRBV5-4 to TRBJ2-1; no definite D call. Germline V gene sequence: CDR1 SGHNT, CDR2 YYREEE (reference sequence). The CDR3 is 13 amino acids. Trimming stripped 2 bases from V and 5 bases from J, with 8 bases between.

In this sample, this clone turned up once. V and J are TRBV9 and TRBJ2-3, with no clear D. Deletions cut 0 bases from V and 2 bases from J, with 10 bases between. The CDR3 is made up of 15 amino acids. The germline V gene has CDR1 SGDLS and CDR2 YYNGEE. CDR3 nucleotide sequence: TGTGCCAGCAGCGTAGCTATCGCCTCCACAGATACGCAGTATTTT. Translated: CASSVAIASTDTQYF.

The rearrangement links TRBV7-9 to TRBJ2-4; 7 bases are a match to TRBD2. The junction had 12 bases not matched to a gene; V was cut back by 4 bases and J by 12 bases. Germline CDR1 is SEHNR and CDR2 is FQNEAQ (reference sequence). This CDR3 has 14 amino acids. CDR3 in amino acids: CASSSTGRGRDQYF. CDR3 bases: TGTGCCAGCAGCTCCACCGGGAGAGGGAGGGATCAGTACTTC.

This clone was seen just once. V and J are TRBV28 and TRBJ2-7; possibly TRBD2 for D (5 bases). CDR3 length equals 14 residues. CDR1 and CDR2 from the germline V gene are MDHEN and SYDVKM. The germline V and J ends were trimmed by 6 bases and 6 bases, with 18 bases remaining between them. CDR3 residues: CASRADNGVGEQYF. The CDR3 nucleotides read TGTGCCAGCAGGGCTGATAACGGGGTTGGCGAGCAGTACTTC.

V usage is TRBV12-3 or TRBV12-4 and J usage is TRBJ2-5; tentatively, D is TRBD2 (6 bases). The CDR3 extends over 13 amino acids. Between the trimmed V and J ends, which lost 3 bases and 4 bases, there was a span of 9 bases. Here the CDR3 DNA reads TGTGCCAGCAGTTTTCACGGGGGAGAGACCCAGTACTTC. It yields the protein CASSFHGGETQYF.

The gene calls are TRBV7-2 and TRBJ2-7; 7 nucleotides line up with TRBD2. The CDR3 spans 15 residues. The germline V gene encodes CDR1 SGHTA and CDR2 FQGNSA. The V gene end was trimmed by 0 bases and the J gene end by 2 bases; junction bases not matched to a gene: 4. The CDR3 DNA is TGTGCCAGCAGCTTAGCGGGGGGGAAGACCTACGAGCAGTACTTC. It is translated as CASSLAGGKTYEQYF.

This chain links TRBV18 with TRBJ2-7; D is possibly TRBD1 (6 bases). The V end lost 2 bases, the J end lost 4 bases, and 12 bases lay between the germline ends. The CDR3 sequence is 14 residues long. In germline, CDR1 is KGHSH, CDR2 LQKENI. The CDR3 region has the DNA TGTGCCAGCTCACCAGGGGAACAGGGTTACGAGCAGTACTTC. It translates to CASSPGEQGYEQYF.

The rearrangement uses TRBV27 and TRBJ2-1; TRBD2 aligns across 10 bases. The CDR3 covers 16 residues. V trimming: 2 bases; J trimming: 2 bases; junction bases outside the gene matches: 3. The germline gives CDR1 MNHEY, CDR2 SMNVEV (reference sequence). CDR3 DNA sequence: TGTGCCAGCAGTTTACCTCTAGCGGGAGCCTACAATGAGCAGTTCTTC. Translation: CASSLPLAGAYNEQFF.

V is TRBV7-6 and J is TRBJ2-5, with 9 bases identical to TRBD1. There are 15 residues in the CDR3. J was trimmed by 4 bases and V by 1 base; bases with no gene match: 4. Germline-derived CDR1 and CDR2 are SGHVS and FNYEAQ. The CDR3 sequence is CASSLGTGGLETQYF. The DNA of the CDR3 is TGTGCCAGCAGCTTAGGAACAGGGGGCCTAGAGACCCAGTACTTC.

The chain has TRBV9 and TRBJ2-2; 10 bases align to TRBD2. Germline values: CDR1 SGDLS, CDR2 YYNGEE. This CDR3 is built from 14 residues. The ends lost 4 bases at V and 4 bases at J; junction bases unmatched: 1. DNA of the CDR3: TGTGCCAGCAGCAGACTAGCGGGCACCGGGGAGCTGTTTTTT. It codes for CASSRLAGTGELFF.

V gene TRBV7-8 combines with J gene TRBJ2-1; 13 nucleotides line up with TRBD2. The ends lost 0 bases at V and 11 bases at J; junction bases unmatched: 7. Germline V gene lookup returns CDR1 SGHVS and CDR2 FQNEAQ. This CDR3 comprises 16 residues. The CDR3 region has the DNA TGTGCCAGCAGCTTAGCGGGGACTAGCGGGGATAGCAAGCAGTTCTTC. Translation: CASSLAGTSGDSKQFF.

V and J are TRBV3-1 (or the pseudogene TRBV3-2) and TRBJ1-2, with TRBD1 matching over 10 bases. V lost 4 bases, J lost 6 bases, and 11 bases stayed unmatched. CDR1 and CDR2 (germline): LGHDT, YNNKEL (reference sequence). The CDR3 spans 16 residues. The CDR3 sequence is CASSPQGQGKLDGYTF. Here the CDR3 DNA reads TGTGCCAGCAGCCCGCAGGGACAGGGGAAACTGGATGGCTACACCTTC.

This sequence joins TRBV10-1 and TRBJ2-3; D is undetermined. The germline V gene encodes CDR1 WNHNN and CDR2 SYGVQD (reference sequence). The CDR3 sequence is 13 residues long. V gave up 0 bases and J gave up 6 bases, with 7 bases separating them. The CDR3 nucleotides read TGCGCCAGCAGTGAGTCCCCCGGGGATACGCAGTATTTT. Its protein is CASSESPGDTQYF.

The table lists this clone with a few counts. The chain combines TRBV5-6 with TRBJ1-1; D is ambiguous. From germline, CDR1 is SGHDT and CDR2 YYEEEE. This CDR3 has 13 residues. Deletions cut 4 bases from V and 4 bases from J, with 11 bases between. The CDR3 DNA sequence: TGTGCCAGCAGCCCCCTCGGCGGCACTGAAGCTTTCTTT. Translated, it gives CASSPLGGTEAFF. Variable domain in full (rest from reference TRBV5-6 and TRBJ1-1): DAGVTQSPTHLIKTRGQQVTLRCSPKSGHDTVSWYQQALGQGPQFIFQYYEEEERQRGNFPDRFSGHQFPNYSSELNVNALLLGDSALYLCASSPLGGTEAFFGQGTRLTVV.

This chain connects TRBV11-2 to TRBJ2-7; 8 positions match TRBD1. V lost 5 bases to trimming and J lost 9 bases; unmatched junction nucleotides: 12. The CDR3 loop spans 14 amino acids. CDR1 is SGHAT and CDR2 is FQNNGV in the germline V gene. The CDR3 protein is CASSQSGQAAAQYF. The CDR3 bases are TGTGCCAGCAGCCAATCGGGACAGGCGGCGGCGCAGTACTTC.

V usage is TRBV7-8 and J usage is TRBJ2-1; D remains ambiguous. Trimming took 1 base from V and 13 from J, leaving 17 bases between them. The CDR3 runs to 14 residues. Germline CDR1 is SGHVS and CDR2 is FQNEAQ. CDR3 sequence reads: CASSLGVLPAGQFF. The CDR3 DNA follows: TGTGCCAGCAGCTTAGGAGTCCTACCGGCAGGTCAGTTCTTC.

In this sample, this clone turned up a few times. The V call is TRBV3-1 (or the pseudogene TRBV3-2), the J call TRBJ2-7, with TRBD2 matching 10 bases. In germline, CDR1 is LGHDT, CDR2 YNNKEL (reference sequence). This CDR3 region has 15 residues. J was trimmed by 3 bases and V by 4 bases; bases with no gene match: 6. The CDR3 sequence: CASSPPSGSFYEQYF. DNA for the CDR3: TGTGCCAGCAGCCCCCCTAGCGGGAGTTTCTACGAGCAGTACTTC.

The chain links TRBV28 to TRBJ2-7, with 10 positions matching TRBD2. Germline CDR1 MDHEN, CDR2 SYDVKM. Trimming removed 4 bases from V and 0 bases from J; junction bases left unmatched: 6. The CDR3 loop spans 16 amino acids. This CDR3 is CASSSHSGRSSYEQYF. The CDR3 DNA is TGTGCCAGCAGTTCTCATAGCGGGAGGAGCTCCTACGAGCAGTACTTC.

The rearrangement links TRBV11-2 to TRBJ2-6; TRBD1 or TRBD2 may be the D gene (5 bases each). The CDR3 covers 14 residues. V was trimmed by 6 bases and J by 7 bases, leaving 13 bases between them. CDR1 is SGHAT and CDR2 is FQNNGV in the germline V gene. The CDR3, as DNA: TGTGCCAGCAGTCGTCCGGGGCGCGCCAACGTCCTGACTTTC. Encoded protein: CASSRPGRANVLTF.

This clone is classed as medium-sized (0.01 to 0.1%). The chain has TRBV19 and TRBJ2-1, with D perhaps TRBD1 (6 bases). The V end was cut by 6 bases, the J end by 0 bases, with 15 bases between. The CDR3 spans 16 residues. The germline V gene has CDR1 LNHDA and CDR2 SQIVND (reference sequence). The DNA for the CDR3 is TGTGCCAGTAGCACCCGACAGGCAAGCTCCTACAATGAGCAGTTCTTC. This codes for CASSTRQASSYNEQFF.

This CDR3 reads CASSQDRQYNSPLHF. DNA of the CDR3: TGTGCCAGCAGCCAAGATCGTCAGTATAATTCACCCCTCCACTTT. V is TRBV3-1 (or the pseudogene TRBV3-2) and J is TRBJ1-6; D uncertain. The V and J ends lost 0 bases and 4 bases respectively, with 7 bases between them. The CDR3 covers 15 residues. CDR1 and CDR2 from the germline V gene are LGHDT and YNNKEL (reference sequence).

The chain couples TRBV28 to TRBJ2-2; TRBD1 matches 9 bases. From germline, CDR1 is MDHEN and CDR2 SYDVKM. The CDR3 is 15 residues long. Germline trimming cut 2 bases from V and 3 bases from J; bases unmatched to any gene: 1. The CDR3 region is CASSLGDRDTGELFF. CDR3 nucleotide sequence: TGTGCCAGCAGTTTAGGGGACAGGGACACCGGGGAGCTGTTTTTT. Together with reference TRBV28 and TRBJ2-2, the CDR3 gives the full variable domain: DVKVTQSSRYLVKRTGEKVFLECVQDMDHENMFWYRQDPGLGLRLIYFSYDVKMKEKGDIPEGYSVSREKKERFSLILESASTNQTSMYLCASSLGDRDTGELFFGEGSRLTVL.

CDR3 coding DNA: TGCGCCAGCAGCAAAAGACCGGGACAGGGCTCTCCTGCGACCATAAACACTGAAGCTTTCTTT. Residues: CASSKRPGQGSPATINTEAFF. This sequence joins TRBV4-1 and TRBJ1-1; 9 bases align to TRBD1. Trimming removed 5 bases from V and 2 bases from J; junction bases left unmatched: 24. The CDR3 length is 21 residues. Germline V gene sequence: CDR1 MGHRA, CDR2 YSYEKL.